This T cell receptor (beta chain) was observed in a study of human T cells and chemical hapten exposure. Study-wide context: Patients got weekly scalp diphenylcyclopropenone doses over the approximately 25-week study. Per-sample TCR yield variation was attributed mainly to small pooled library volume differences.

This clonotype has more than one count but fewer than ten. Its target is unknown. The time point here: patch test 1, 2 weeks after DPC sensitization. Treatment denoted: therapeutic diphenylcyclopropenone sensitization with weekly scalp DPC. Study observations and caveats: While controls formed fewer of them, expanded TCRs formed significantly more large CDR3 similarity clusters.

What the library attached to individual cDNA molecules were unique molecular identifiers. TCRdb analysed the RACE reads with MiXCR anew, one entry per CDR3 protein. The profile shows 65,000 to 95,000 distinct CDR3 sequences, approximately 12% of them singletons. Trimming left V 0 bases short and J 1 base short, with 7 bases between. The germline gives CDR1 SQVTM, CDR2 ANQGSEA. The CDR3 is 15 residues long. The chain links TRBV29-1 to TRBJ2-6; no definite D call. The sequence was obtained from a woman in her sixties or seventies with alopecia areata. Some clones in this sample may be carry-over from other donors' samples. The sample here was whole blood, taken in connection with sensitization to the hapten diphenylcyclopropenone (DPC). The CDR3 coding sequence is TGCAGCGTTGAAGAGGCCTCTTCTGGGGCCAACGTCCTGACTTTC. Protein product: CSVEEASSGANVLTF.